Below, 15 T cell receptor beta chains from the same sample are listed, as sequenced in a study of Ad26.COV2.S vaccination and SARS-CoV-2 variants. The treatment: 19 received Ad26.COV2.S at low or high dose, single or two shots; 5 received placebo; per-sample allocation not given. The investigators took samples on day 63 after the first vaccine or placebo injection. Some clones are missing from TCRdb's copy, which holds only in-frame ones; the method was immunoSEQ multiplex PCR. The repertoire consists of 400,000 or so clones, with 80% to 90% occurring once and the leading ten covering 3.5%. The specimen comprised peripheral blood, sampled in a trial of Ad26.COV2.S vaccine versus placebo. All receptors come from a person aged 18-60 years who received the Ad26.COV2.S COVID-19 vaccine or a placebo.

This clone was counted many times. The chain joins TRBV4-2 to TRBJ2-2, with 8 bases identical to TRBD1. Germline V lookup: CDR1 LGHNA, CDR2 YNFKEQ. CDR3 length equals 17 residues. Germline trimming cut 4 bases from V and 3 bases from J; bases unmatched to any gene: 10. The CDR3 here is CASSLTSGQGDTGELFF. CDR3 sequence (DNA): TGTGCCAGCAGCCTCACCTCCGGACAGGGAGACACCGGGGAGCTGTTTTTT.

This clone showed up just a few times. V gene TRBV3-1 (or the pseudogene TRBV3-2) combines with J gene TRBJ1-4, with D perhaps TRBD1 (6 bases). Trimming left V 3 bases short and J 6 bases short, with 14 bases between. Germline values: CDR1 LGHDT, CDR2 YNNKEL (reference sequence). This CDR3 is built from 15 residues. CDR3 amino acids: CASSQSARGHEKLFF. The CDR3 DNA follows: TGTGCCAGCAGCCAGTCTGCCAGGGGTCATGAAAAACTGTTTTTT.

This clone appeared a single time. V and J are TRBV6-2 or TRBV6-3 and TRBJ2-3; 12 bases are a match to TRBD2. V lost 4 bases to trimming and J lost 6 bases; unmatched junction nucleotides: 8. The CDR3 covers 16 residues. The V gene's germline CDR1 is MNHEY and CDR2 SVGEGT. The CDR3 here is CASSSTSGGSSDTQYF. CDR3 nucleotide sequence: TGTGCCAGCAGTTCGACTAGCGGGGGCTCCTCGGATACGCAGTATTTT.

This sequence joins TRBV27 and TRBJ2-3, with D maybe TRBD1 (7 bases). Trimming removed 10 bases at V and 1 base at J, with 24 bases between. The CDR3 sequence is 17 residues long. Germline lookup yields CDR1 MNHEY and CDR2 SMNVEV (reference sequence). As DNA, the CDR3 is TGTGCCACTCCGACAGGGAAGTATGGAGGGGGCACAGATACGCAGTATTTT. This codes for CATPTGKYGGGTDTQYF.

This chain uses TRBV4-1 with TRBJ2-1, with 8 bases that match TRBD2. Trimming took 1 base from V and 2 from J; bases not matched to a gene: 10. The CDR3 totals 18 residues. Germline V gives CDR1 MGHRA, CDR2 YSYEKL. CDR3 in amino acids: CASSQGIGGAFTYNEQFF. In DNA, the CDR3 is TGCGCCAGCAGCCAAGGAATCGGGGGGGCCTTTACCTACAATGAGCAGTTCTTC.

The chain carries TRBV11-2 and TRBJ2-6; D gene unclear. Germline V gene sequence: CDR1 SGHAT, CDR2 FQNNGV. This CDR3 region has 19 residues. Trimming took off 4 bases at V and 0 bases at J, with 19 bases between the two ends. The CDR3 DNA reads as TGTGCCAGCAGCTCCGGCCGATGGCAGTCTTACTCTGGGGCCAACGTCCTGACTTTC. Translation gives CASSSGRWQSYSGANVLTF.

The chain employs TRBV7-2 and TRBJ1-2; D uncertain. CDR3 length: 13 residues. Germline V gene sequence: CDR1 SGHTA, CDR2 FQGNSA. V lost 5 bases and J 8 bases, leaving 15 bases between the germline ends. CDR3 residues: CASSPETSDGYTF. The DNA for the CDR3 is TGTGCCAGCAGCCCTGAAACGAGTGACGGCTACACCTTC. Full variable domain (remainder filled in from reference TRBV7-2 and TRBJ1-2): GAGVSQSPSNKVTEKGKDVELRCDPISGHTALYWYRQSLGQGLEFLIYFQGNSAPDKSGLPSDRFSAERTGGSVSTLTIQRTQQEDSAVYLCASSPETSDGYTFGSGTRLTVV.

The chain couples TRBV3-1 (or the pseudogene TRBV3-2) to TRBJ1-5; tentatively, D is TRBD1 (5 bases). This CDR3 contains 14 residues. Trimming removed 6 bases at V and 3 bases at J, with 12 bases between. The germline V gene has CDR1 LGHDT and CDR2 YNNKEL (reference sequence). The CDR3 DNA reads as TGTGCCAGCAGTTCAGGGTCTCACAATCAGCCCCAGCATTTT. This sequence encodes CASSSGSHNQPQHF.

The chain couples TRBV4-3 to TRBJ1-4; tentative D call: TRBD1 (5 bases). Trimming left V 0 bases short and J 7 bases short, with 12 bases between. CDR1 and CDR2 (germline): LGHNA, YSLEER. The CDR3 contains 15 residues. The CDR3 coding sequence is TGCGCCAGCAGCCAAGATGAGCAGGGCTTTGAAAAACTGTTTTTT. It codes for CASSQDEQGFEKLFF.

The chain employs TRBV19 and TRBJ1-1; 9 bases agree with TRBD1. The CDR3 length is 13 residues. Germline CDR1 and CDR2: LNHDA and SQIVND (reference sequence). Unmatched junction bases numbered 2, after V lost 4 bases and J lost 5 bases. The CDR3 region has the DNA TGTGCCAGTAGTAAAGGACAGGGGACTGAAGCTTTCTTT. Protein sequence: CASSKGQGTEAFF.

As concerns this clone: Other DNA sequences from this sample encode an identical CDR3 as well. DNA for the CDR3: TGTGCCAGCAGTGAAGCAGGGGGCGGCACTGAAGCTTTCTTT. The encoded protein is CASSEAGGGTEAFF. The V gene is TRBV6-1, the J gene TRBJ1-1, with 7 bases matching TRBD1. The CDR3 consists of 14 residues. V gave up 0 bases and J gave up 4 bases; unmatched junction bases: 2. CDR1 MNHNS and CDR2 SASEGT come from the germline V gene.

The V and J genes are TRBV19 and TRBJ1-1, with D unresolved. V was trimmed by 3 bases and J by 5 bases, leaving 13 bases between them. The CDR3 totals 14 residues. Germline assignment: CDR1 LNHDA and CDR2 SQIVND (reference sequence). CDR3 residues: CASSISEGWTEAFF. CDR3 DNA sequence: TGTGCCAGTAGTATTAGCGAGGGCTGGACTGAAGCTTTCTTT. Full variable domain (outside the CDR3, taken from reference TRBV19 and TRBJ1-1): DGGITQSPKYLFRKEGQNVTLSCEQNLNHDAMYWYRQDPGQGLRLIYYSQIVNDFQKGDIAEGYSVSREKKESFPLTVTSAQKNPTAFYLCASSISEGWTEAFFGQGTRLTVV.

V usage is TRBV6-5 and J usage is TRBJ2-7; 7 bases fit TRBD1. CDR1 MNHEY and CDR2 SVGAGI come from the germline V gene. V gave up 2 bases and J gave up 2 bases; unmatched junction bases: 3. The CDR3 is 14 residues long. Here the CDR3 reads CASSYGQGAYEQYF. The CDR3, as DNA: TGTGCCAGCAGTTACGGGCAGGGGGCCTACGAGCAGTACTTC.

The CDR3 is CASSVAGDTDTQYF. CDR3 sequence (DNA): TGTGCCAGCAGTGTAGCGGGGGACACAGATACGCAGTATTTT. This chain links TRBV25-1 with TRBJ2-3; 9 bases are shared with TRBD2. Per the germline V gene, CDR1 is MGHDK and CDR2 is SYGVNS. The CDR3 spans 14 residues. V gave up 4 bases and J gave up 2 bases; unmatched junction bases: 1.

This clone was picked up one time. The genes are TRBV15 and TRBJ2-1; 11 bases are a match to TRBD2. With 1 base clipped from V and 5 bases from J, the junction kept 7 bases outside the gene matches. CDR1 is LNHNV and CDR2 is YYDKDF in the germline V gene (reference sequence). There are 17 residues in the CDR3. In DNA, the CDR3 is TGTGCCACCAGCAGAGGCCCTCTAGCGGGGGGTAACAATGAGCAGTTCTTC. Translating gives CATSRGPLAGGNNEQFF.